This T cell receptor beta chain was retrieved from a study of T cell responses to AZD1222 COVID-19 vaccine. The study, taken as a whole, reports: A reported finding is that nearly half of spike-specific TCRs target unmutated variant regions. A mostly white British donor set with more females was recruited, and clonal diversity was possibly underestimated. It was only after the peak T cell response that any repertoires were sampled. Once two AZD1222 doses were given, Spike-specific TCR breadth and depth went up.

Trimming shortened V by 4 bases and J by 6 bases, and 6 bases separated the two germline ends. Per germline, CDR1 SGHVS and CDR2 FNYEAQ. The CDR3 is 11 residues long. Details on this clone: Antigen: not known.

Produced via immunoSEQ multiplex PCR; TCRdb's table is partial and in-frame only. Among more than 150,000 clones listed, approximately 91% were seen once. This TCR was recovered from an adult in good health. This chain links TRBV7-6 with TRBJ1-1; unclear D gene. Sample: peripheral blood, taken on day 0 of AZD1222 vaccination. The CDR3 loop reads CASSSRSEAFF. CDR3 in DNA: TGTGCCAGCAGCTCCCGATCTGAAGCTTTCTTT.